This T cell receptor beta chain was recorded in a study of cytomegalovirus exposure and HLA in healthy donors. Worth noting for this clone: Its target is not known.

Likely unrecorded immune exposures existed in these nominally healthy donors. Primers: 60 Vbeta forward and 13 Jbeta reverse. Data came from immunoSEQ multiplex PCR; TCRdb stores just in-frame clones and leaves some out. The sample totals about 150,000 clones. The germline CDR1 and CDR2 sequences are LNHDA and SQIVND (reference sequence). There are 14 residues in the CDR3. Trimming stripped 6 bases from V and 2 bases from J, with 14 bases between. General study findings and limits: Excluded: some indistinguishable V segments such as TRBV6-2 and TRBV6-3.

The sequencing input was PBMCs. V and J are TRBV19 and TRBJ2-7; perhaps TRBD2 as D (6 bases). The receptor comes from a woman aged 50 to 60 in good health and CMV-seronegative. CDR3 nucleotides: TGTGCCAGTAGCGCCAGCGGGCTCACCTACGAGCAGTACTTC. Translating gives CASSASGLTYEQYF.